This T cell receptor beta chain was identified in a study of Tregs in tolerant kidney transplant recipients. Notes on the study in general: No direct test of biological reproducibility was done here. The small number of patients limits these findings pending further validation. Tregs expanded with activated donor B cells seemed most donor-specific.

The method was immunoSEQ multiplex PCR; TCRdb's version includes in-frame clones alone and lacks a portion of them. The sample comprises tens of thousands of clones, approximately 94% of which are singletons, and roughly 5% rests with the top ten. The CDR3 length is 13 residues. The germline V and J ends were trimmed by 5 bases and 5 bases, with 12 bases remaining between them. Germline V CDR1 and CDR2: SGHVS, FNYEAQ. Unstimulated Tregs (CD4+CD25+CD127-) and CD4+CD25- non-Tregs were sorted from PBMCs. On this clone itself: What it binds is not known.

The chain joins TRBV7-6 to TRBJ1-1; tentative D call: TRBD1 (5 bases). The sequence was obtained from a human donor in good health. The sequenced sample was CD8+ T cells from blood. CDR3 sequence (DNA): TGTGCCAGCAGCCCCCGGGGGGGAACTGAAGCTTTCTTT. It yields the protein CASSPRGGTEAFF.